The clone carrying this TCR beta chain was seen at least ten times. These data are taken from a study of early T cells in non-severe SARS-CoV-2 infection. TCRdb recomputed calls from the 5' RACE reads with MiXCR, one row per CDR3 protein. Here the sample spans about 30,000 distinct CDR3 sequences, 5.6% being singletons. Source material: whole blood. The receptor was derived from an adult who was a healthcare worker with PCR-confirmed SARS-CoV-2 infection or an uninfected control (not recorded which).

As DNA, the CDR3 is TGTGCCAGCAGCCAAGTGACCGGGATCTCCTACGAGCAGTACTTC. As protein: CASSQVTGISYEQYF. The chain carries TRBV4-2 and TRBJ2-7, with a tentative D call TRBD2 (5 bases). Germline CDR1 and CDR2: LGHNA and YNFKEQ. Trimming shortened V by 1 base and J by 0 bases, and 10 bases separated the two germline ends. The CDR3 has 15 residues.